This TCR beta chain was recorded in a study of T-cell reconstitution after alpha-beta-depleted transplantation in children (dated by TCRdb to about 2016). As for the study more broadly: The study quantitatively tracked T-cell immune reconstitution after TCRalphabeta/CD19-depleted allogeneic hematopoietic cell transplantation in children using TCR repertoire profiling.

Concerning this clonotype: The clone's antigen remains unknown. There are no base qualities to consult, and no much larger clone falls within one base.

Libraries came from PCR. The run used an Illumina HiSeq 2500. TCR libraries were prepared with molecular barcoding, using unique molecular identifiers to normalize TCRbeta repertoire quantification. TCRdb reprocessing: public reads trimmed at Q25 with fastp, clones called with MiXCR, in-frame beta chains kept. Here each entry gathers all rows of one CDR3 protein and keeps the most common genes and DNA. For this sample there are almost 500,000 distinct CDR3 sequences; around an eighth appear just once. The biggest ten clones account for 5% to 6% of the sample. Taken from cysteine to phenylalanine, the CDR3 has 17 residues. CDR3 DNA is the only sequence kept; it has 51 bases, read in frame from the first base. Trimming leaves V shorter by 7 bases and J shorter by 0 bases, with the junction holding 10 bases beyond the gene matches. Based on the germline V gene, the CDR1 and CDR2 sequences are SNHLY and FYNNEI.

The chain employs TRBV2 and TRBJ1-4; TRBD1 matches 8 bases in the middle. The clonotype originates from a human donor who donated a stem cell graft to a child with combined immunodeficiency. The starting material was PBMCs from the stem cell graft donor, obtained from the stem cell graft. CDR3 sequence: CASNTGTGHATNEKLFF. The bases read TGTGCCAGCAATACCGGGACAGGCCATGCAACTAATGAAAAACTGTTTTTT.